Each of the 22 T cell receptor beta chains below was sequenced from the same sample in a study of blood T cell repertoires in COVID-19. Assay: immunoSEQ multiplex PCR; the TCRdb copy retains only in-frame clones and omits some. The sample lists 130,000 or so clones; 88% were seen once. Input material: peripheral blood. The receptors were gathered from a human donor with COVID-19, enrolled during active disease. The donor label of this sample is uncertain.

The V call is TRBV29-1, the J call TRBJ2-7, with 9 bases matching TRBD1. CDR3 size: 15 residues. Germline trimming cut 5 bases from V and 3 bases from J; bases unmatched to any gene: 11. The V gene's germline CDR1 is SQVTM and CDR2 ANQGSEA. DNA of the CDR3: TGCAGCGTTTCCCCGGGACAGGGTGGATTCTACGAGCAGTACTTC. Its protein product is CSVSPGQGGFYEQYF.

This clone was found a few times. The CDR3 DNA reads TGTGCCAGCAGCGCCAGGGACAGGGATGGAAACACCATATATTTT. Translating gives CASSARDRDGNTIYF. The chain recombines TRBV9 with TRBJ1-3; 9 bases fit TRBD1. The junction had 4 bases not matched to a gene; V was cut back by 3 bases and J by 3 bases. CDR1 and CDR2 from the germline V gene are SGDLS and YYNGEE. The CDR3 has 15 amino acids.

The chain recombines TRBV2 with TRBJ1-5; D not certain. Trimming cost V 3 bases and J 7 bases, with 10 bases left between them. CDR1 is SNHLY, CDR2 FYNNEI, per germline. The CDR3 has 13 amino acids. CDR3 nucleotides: TGTGCCAGCAGTGACAGTATGGAGCAGCCCCAGCATTTT. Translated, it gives CASSDSMEQPQHF.

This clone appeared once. CDR3 amino acids: CASLSWASGNTIYF. In DNA, the CDR3 is TGTGCCAGCCTAAGCTGGGCTTCTGGAAACACCATATATTTT. The chain employs TRBV28 and TRBJ1-3, with D unresolved. This CDR3 spans 14 amino acids. Germline V CDR1 and CDR2: MDHEN, SYDVKM. Trimming shortened V by 8 bases and J by 1 base, and 12 bases separated the two germline ends. Full variable domain (remainder filled in from reference TRBV28 and TRBJ1-3): DVKVTQSSRYLVKRTGEKVFLECVQDMDHENMFWYRQDPGLGLRLIYFSYDVKMKEKGDIPEGYSVSREKKERFSLILESASTNQTSMYLCASLSWASGNTIYFGEGSWLTVV.

This CDR3 is CASSERGTSDTQYF. CDR3 coding DNA: TGTGCCAGCAGTGAGAGGGGGACGTCAGATACGCAGTATTTT. The V and J genes are TRBV25-1 and TRBJ2-3; D is perhaps TRBD1 (6 bases). Trimming left V 3 bases short and J 4 bases short, with 11 bases between. This CDR3 region has 14 residues. Per the germline V gene, CDR1 is MGHDK and CDR2 is SYGVNS. Variable domain in full (rest from reference TRBV25-1 and TRBJ2-3): EADIYQTPRYLVIGTGKKITLECSQTMGHDKMYWYQQDPGMELHLIHYSYGVNSTEKGDLSSESTVSRIRTEHFPLTLESARPSHTSQYLCASSERGTSDTQYFGPGTRLTVL.

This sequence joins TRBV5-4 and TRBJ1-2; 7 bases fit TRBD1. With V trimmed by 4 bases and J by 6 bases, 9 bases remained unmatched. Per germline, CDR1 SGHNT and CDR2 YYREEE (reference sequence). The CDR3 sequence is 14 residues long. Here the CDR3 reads CASSLPTGSDGYTF. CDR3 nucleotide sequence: TGTGCCAGCAGCCTTCCGACAGGGTCAGATGGCTACACCTTC.

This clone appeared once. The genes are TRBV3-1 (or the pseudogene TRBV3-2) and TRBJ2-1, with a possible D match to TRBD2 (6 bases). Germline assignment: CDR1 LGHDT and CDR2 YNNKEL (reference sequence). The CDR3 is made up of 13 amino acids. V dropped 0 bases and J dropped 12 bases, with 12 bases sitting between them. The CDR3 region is CASSQEGPGGQFF. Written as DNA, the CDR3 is TGTGCCAGCAGCCAAGAGGGACCCGGGGGGCAGTTCTTC.

In nucleotides, the CDR3 is TGCAGCGTTGAAGATCGCTCCAGAATAAACTATGGCTACACCTTC. Its protein is CSVEDRSRINYGYTF. The chain carries TRBV29-1 and TRBJ1-2; D gene uncertain. Germline CDR1 SQVTM, CDR2 ANQGSEA. Trimming stripped 0 bases from V and 2 bases from J, with 13 bases between. The CDR3 covers 15 residues.

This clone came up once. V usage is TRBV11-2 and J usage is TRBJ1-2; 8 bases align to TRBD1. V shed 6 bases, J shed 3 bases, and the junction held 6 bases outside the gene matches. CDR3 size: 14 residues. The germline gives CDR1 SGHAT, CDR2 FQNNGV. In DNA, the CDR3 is TGTGCCAGCAGTAGTCTGACAGGGGACTATGGCTACACCTTC. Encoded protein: CASSSLTGDYGYTF.

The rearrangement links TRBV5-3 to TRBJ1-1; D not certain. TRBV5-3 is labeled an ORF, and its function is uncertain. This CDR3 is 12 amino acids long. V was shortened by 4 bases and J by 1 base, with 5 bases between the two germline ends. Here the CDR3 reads CARSHGNTEAFF. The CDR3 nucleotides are TGTGCCAGAAGCCACGGGAACACTGAAGCTTTCTTT.

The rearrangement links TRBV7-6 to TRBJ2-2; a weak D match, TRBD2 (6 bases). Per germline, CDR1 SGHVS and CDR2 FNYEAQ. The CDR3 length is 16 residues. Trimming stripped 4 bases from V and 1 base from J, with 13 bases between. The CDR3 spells CASSSGLLVNTGELFF. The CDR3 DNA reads TGTGCCAGCAGCTCGGGACTCCTTGTGAACACCGGGGAGCTGTTTTTT.

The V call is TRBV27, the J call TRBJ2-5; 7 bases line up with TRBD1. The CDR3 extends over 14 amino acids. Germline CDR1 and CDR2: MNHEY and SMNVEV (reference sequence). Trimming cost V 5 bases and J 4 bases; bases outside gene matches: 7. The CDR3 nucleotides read TGTGCCAGCAGTCCACGGGACAGAGGAGAGACCCAGTACTTC. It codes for CASSPRDRGETQYF.

CDR3 bases: TGTGCCAGCAGTTACTCGGCTAGCGGGGGGGTAGGCGAGCAGTTCTTC. Its protein is CASSYSASGGVGEQFF. The chain combines TRBV6-5 with TRBJ2-1; 12 nucleotides align to TRBD2. Germline V gene data show CDR1 as MNHEY and CDR2 as SVGAGI. The CDR3 spans 16 residues. V dropped 0 bases and J dropped 10; count of bases not matched to a gene: 7.

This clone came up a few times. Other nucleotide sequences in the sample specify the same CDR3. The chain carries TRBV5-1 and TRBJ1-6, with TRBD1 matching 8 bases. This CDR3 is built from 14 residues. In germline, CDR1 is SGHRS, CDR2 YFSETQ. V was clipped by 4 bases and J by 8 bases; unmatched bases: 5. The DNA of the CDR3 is TGCGCCAGCAGCCTCGGACAGGGCCATTCACCCCTCCACTTT. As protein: CASSLGQGHSPLHF.

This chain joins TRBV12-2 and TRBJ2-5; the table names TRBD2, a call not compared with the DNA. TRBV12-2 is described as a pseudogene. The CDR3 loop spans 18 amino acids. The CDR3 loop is CASRLVLWGGISKETQYF. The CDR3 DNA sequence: TGTGCAAGTCGCTTAGTTTTGTGGGGGGGCATTTCGAAAGAGACCCAGTACTTC.

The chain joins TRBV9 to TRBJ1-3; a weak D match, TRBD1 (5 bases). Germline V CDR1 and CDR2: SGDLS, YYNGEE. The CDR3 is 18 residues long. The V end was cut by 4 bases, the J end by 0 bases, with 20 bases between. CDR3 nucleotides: TGTGCCAGCAGCCCGCGGGACGAAGCCCCCAGCTCTGGAAACACCATATATTTT. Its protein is CASSPRDEAPSSGNTIYF.

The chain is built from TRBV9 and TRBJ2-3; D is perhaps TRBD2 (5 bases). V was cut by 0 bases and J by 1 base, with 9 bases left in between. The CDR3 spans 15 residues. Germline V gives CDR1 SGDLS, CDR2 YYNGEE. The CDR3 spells CASSVVGMGTDTQYF. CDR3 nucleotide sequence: TGTGCCAGCAGCGTAGTCGGGATGGGCACAGATACGCAGTATTTT.

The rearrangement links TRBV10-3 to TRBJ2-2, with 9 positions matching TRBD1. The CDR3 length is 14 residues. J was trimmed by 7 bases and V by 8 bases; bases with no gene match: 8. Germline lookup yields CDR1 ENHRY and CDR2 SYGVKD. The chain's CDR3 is CAIAPDRGGGELFF. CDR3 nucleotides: TGTGCCATCGCCCCAGACAGGGGGGGCGGGGAGCTGTTTTTT.

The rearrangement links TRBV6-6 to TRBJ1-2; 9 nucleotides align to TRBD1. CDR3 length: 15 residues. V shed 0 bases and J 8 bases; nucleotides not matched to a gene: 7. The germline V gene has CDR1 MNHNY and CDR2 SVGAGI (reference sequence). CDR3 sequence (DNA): TGTGCCAGCAGTTACTCGGGACAGGGTCGTCGGGGCTACACCTTC. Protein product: CASSYSGQGRRGYTF.

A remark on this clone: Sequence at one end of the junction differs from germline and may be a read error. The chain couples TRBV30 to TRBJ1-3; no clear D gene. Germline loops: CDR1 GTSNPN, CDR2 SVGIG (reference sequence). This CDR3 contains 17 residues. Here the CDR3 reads CAWSGAGSTFSGNAIYF. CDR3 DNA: TGTGCCTGGAGTGGGGCGGGGAGTACGTTCTCTGGAAACGCCATATATTTT.

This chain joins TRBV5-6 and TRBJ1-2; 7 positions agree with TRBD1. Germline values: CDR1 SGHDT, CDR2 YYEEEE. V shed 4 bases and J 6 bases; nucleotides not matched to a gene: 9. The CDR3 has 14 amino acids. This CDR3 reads CASSRDRPSHGYTF. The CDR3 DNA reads TGTGCCAGCAGCCGGGACAGACCTTCTCATGGCTACACCTTC. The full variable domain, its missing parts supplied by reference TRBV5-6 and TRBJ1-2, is DAGVTQSPTHLIKTRGQQVTLRCSPKSGHDTVSWYQQALGQGPQFIFQYYEEEERQRGNFPDRFSGHQFPNYSSELNVNALLLGDSALYLCASSRDRPSHGYTFGSGTRLTVV.

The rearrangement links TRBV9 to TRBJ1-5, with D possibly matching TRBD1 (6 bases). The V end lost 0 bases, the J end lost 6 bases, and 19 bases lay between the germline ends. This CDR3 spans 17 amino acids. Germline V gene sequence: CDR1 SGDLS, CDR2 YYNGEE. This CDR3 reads CASSVVNTGTSIQPQHF. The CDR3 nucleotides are TGTGCCAGCAGCGTAGTGAATACAGGGACTAGTATTCAGCCCCAGCATTTT.